Listed below are T cell receptor beta chains from one sample, sequenced in a study of human T cells and chemical hapten exposure. In TCRdb, the RACE reads were re-called with MiXCR into one record per CDR3 protein. There are approximately 400,000 distinct CDR3 sequences in the sample; roughly 5.3% occur only once, and just over 2.5% lies in the top ten. The material was whole blood, obtained in connection with sensitization to the hapten diphenylcyclopropenone (DPC). Receptor source: a woman in her fifties or sixties with alopecia areata. Some clones in this sample may be carry-over from other donors' samples. The CDR3 runs from the conserved cysteine through the conserved F or W.

V gene | CDR3 protein
TRBV12-3/TRBV12-4 | CAPTGSEAFF
TRBV6-1 | CASSLPSPGQNLFF
TRBV7-9 | CASSPRESRNTEAFF
TRBV6-5 | CASSYSDRGYNSPLHF
TRBV6-2/TRBV6-3 | CASSRKDTQYF
TRBV5-1 | CASSLGGRVYNEQFF
TRBV29-1 | CSVVGLAPYNEQFF
TRBV20-1 | CSARAPSGGKEETQYF
TRBV2 | CASSGQGGTYNEQFF
TRBV3-1 | CASSQQVSSYEQYF
TRBV7-2 | CASSWNRGRGETQYF
TRBV9 | CASSVSPRNEQFF
TRBV6-5 | CASSYGGLTDTQYF
TRBV12-3/TRBV12-4 | CASNLDGVNQPQHF
TRBV20-1 | CSATGHQNTEAFF
TRBV28 | CASSLPRATDTQYF
TRBV12-3/TRBV12-4 | CASTSGSSLDTQYF
TRBV15 | CATSKGLNEQFF
TRBV7-6 | CASSQPGGDEQYF
TRBV12-5 | CASGFGANVLTF
TRBV28 | CASSSSGTSSYNEQFF
TRBV18 | CASSLGQESTLTF
TRBV27 | CASSSFEPGGDLHAGELFF
TRBV20-1 | CSAKFPGANVLTF
TRBV6-2/TRBV6-3 | CASRLTSSYEQYF
TRBV11-2 | CASSLVKGRVGETQYF
TRBV6-6 | CASSYDGRFYNEQFF
TRBV29-1 | CSVDPWGVPGAGDTQYF
TRBV4-1 | CASSQDLETQYF
TRBV6-5 | CASTRANSPLHF
TRBV28 | CASTLGPYSYEQYF
TRBV18 | CASSPPGSRASDTQYF
TRBV6-5 | CASARTPANSPLHF
TRBV20-1 | CSARGRDRDFTEAFF
TRBV20-1 | CSAGPADSNQPQHF
TRBV7-9 | CASSIGTAYEQYF
TRBV7-9 | CASNFGAGGRYEQYF
TRBV5-1 | CASSWTGGAGVHNEQFF
TRBV29-1 | CSVWGGEQYF
TRBV6-5 | CASSYSMVGAPGATNEKLFF
TRBV2 | CASSGMGAGYTF
TRBV12-3/TRBV12-4 | CASSLSLSGVNEQFF
TRBV5-1 | CASSADPNNEQFF
TRBV6-9 | CASTKEGQGVLGIHNEQFF
TRBV24-1 | CATSGWRSNEQFF
TRBV20-1 | CSARYSGQDEQFF
TRBV20-1 | CSASRDSSYEQYF
TRBV20-1 | CSARGGGYNEQFF
TRBV10-3 | CGIRQGAGDSPLHF
TRBV20-1 | CSARDVRTVYEQYF